This record looks at one TCR beta chain sequence and its context. What it binds is not known. Data came from immunoSEQ multiplex PCR; TCRdb stores just in-frame clones and leaves some out. The sample records about 25,000 clones, 70% to 90% being singletons. These data are taken from a study of cytotoxic CD8 clonotypes in ibrutinib-treated CLL. At the level of the study: Researchers reported ten to twelve relapsed/refractory and approximately 16 treatment-naive patients, roughly 17 of them IGHV unmutated. Study conclusions and caveats: Public clonotypes, an uncommon group, contracted or remained stable on treatment.

With 5 bases clipped from V and 2 bases from J, the junction kept 8 bases outside the gene matches. The CDR3 loop spans 15 amino acids. Germline V gene lookup returns CDR1 SGHNT and CDR2 YENEEA. The sample consisted of PBMCs, taken after 24 months of ibrutinib treatment. J is TRBJ2-7 and V is TRBV11-3; 8 bases are shared with TRBD1. This TCR came from a human donor with chronic lymphocytic leukemia. CDR3 nucleotide sequence: TGTGCCAGCAGCCGAGCCGGACAGGGAGCCTACGAGCAGTACTTC. Translated: CASSRAGQGAYEQYF.